This TCR beta chain was documented in a study of blood T cell repertoires in COVID-19. The assay was immunoSEQ multiplex PCR, and TCRdb's table has in-frame clones only and misses some. The data contain 360,000 or so clones, roughly 87% of them singletons. Participants spanned ages roughly 18 to 95 years and resided in 24 US areas. With 6 bases removed from V and 2 bases from J, the gap between germline ends came to 14 bases. Germline lookup yields CDR1 SNHLY and CDR2 FYNNEI. The CDR3 loop spans 14 amino acids. The specimen sequenced was PBMCs or T cells enriched from blood (not recorded which). The receptor's source is a woman between 25 and 40 years old who had recovered from COVID-19. This chain links TRBV2 with TRBJ2-7; a weak D match, TRBD1 (6 bases). CDR3 nucleotide sequence: TGTGCCAGCAGGGGCACTTCAGGGGCCTACGAGCAGTACTTC. Translating gives CASRGTSGAYEQYF.